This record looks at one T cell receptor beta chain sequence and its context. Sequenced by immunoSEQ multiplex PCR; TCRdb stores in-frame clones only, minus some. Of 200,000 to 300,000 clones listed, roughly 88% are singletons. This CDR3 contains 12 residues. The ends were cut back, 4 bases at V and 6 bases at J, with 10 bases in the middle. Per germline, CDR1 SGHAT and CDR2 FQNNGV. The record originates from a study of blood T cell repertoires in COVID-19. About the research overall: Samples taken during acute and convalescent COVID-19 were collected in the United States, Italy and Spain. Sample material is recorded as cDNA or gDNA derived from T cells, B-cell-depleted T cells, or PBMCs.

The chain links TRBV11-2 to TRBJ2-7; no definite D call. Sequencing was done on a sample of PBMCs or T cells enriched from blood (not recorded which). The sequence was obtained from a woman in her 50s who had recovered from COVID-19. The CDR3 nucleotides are TGTGCCAGCAGCTGGTACGCCAGCGAGCAGTACTTC. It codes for CASSWYASEQYF.